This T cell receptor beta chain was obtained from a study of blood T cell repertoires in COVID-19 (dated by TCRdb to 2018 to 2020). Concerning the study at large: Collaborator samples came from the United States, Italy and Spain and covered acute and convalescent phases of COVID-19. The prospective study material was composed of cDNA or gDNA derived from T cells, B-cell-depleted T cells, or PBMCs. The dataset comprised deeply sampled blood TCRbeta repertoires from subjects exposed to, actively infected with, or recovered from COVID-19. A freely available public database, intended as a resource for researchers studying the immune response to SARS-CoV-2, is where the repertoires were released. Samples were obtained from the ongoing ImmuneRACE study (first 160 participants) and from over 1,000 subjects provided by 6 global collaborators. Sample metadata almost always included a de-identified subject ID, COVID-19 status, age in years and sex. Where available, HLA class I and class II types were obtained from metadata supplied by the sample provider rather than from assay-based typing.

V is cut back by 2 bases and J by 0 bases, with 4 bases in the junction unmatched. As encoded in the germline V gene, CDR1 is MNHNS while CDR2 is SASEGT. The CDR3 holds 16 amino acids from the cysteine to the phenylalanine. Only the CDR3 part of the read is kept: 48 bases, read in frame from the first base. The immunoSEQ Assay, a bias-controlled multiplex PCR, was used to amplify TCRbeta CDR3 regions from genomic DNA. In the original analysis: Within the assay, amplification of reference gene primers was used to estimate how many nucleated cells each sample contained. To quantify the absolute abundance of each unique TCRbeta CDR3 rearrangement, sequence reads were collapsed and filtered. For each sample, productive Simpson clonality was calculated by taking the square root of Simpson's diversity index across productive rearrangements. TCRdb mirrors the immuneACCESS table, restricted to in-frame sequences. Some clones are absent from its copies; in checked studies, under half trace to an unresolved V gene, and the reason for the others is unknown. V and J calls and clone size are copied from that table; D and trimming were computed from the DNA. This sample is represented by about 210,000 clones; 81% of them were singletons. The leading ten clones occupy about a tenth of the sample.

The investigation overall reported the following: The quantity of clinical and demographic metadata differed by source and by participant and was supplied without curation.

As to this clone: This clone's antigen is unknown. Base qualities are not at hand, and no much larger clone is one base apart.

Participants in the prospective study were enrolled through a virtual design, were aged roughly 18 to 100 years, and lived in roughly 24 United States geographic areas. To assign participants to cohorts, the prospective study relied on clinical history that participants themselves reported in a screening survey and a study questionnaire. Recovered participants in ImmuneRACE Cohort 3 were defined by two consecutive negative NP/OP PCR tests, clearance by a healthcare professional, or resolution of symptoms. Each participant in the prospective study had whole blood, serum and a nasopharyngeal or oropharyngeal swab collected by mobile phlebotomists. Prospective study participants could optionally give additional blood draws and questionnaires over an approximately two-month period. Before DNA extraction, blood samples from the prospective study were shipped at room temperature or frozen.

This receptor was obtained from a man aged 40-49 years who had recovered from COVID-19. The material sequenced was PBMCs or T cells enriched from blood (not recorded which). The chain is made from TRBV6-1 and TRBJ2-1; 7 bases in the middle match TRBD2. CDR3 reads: CASSEYAGASYNEQFF. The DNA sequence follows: TGTGCCAGCAGTGAATACGCGGGAGCCTCCTACAATGAGCAGTTCTTC.